This entry lists 7 T cell receptor beta chains sequenced from one sample in a study of T cells in Graves' hyperthyroidism and ophthalmopathy. From RNA transcripts, TCR beta CDR3 regions were amplified. When the TCR CDR3 underwent first-round RT-PCR, the HTBI primer set was used. TCRdb reprocessed the multiplex PCR reads with MiXCR, giving one entry per CDR3 protein. The table includes roughly 400,000 distinct CDR3 sequences, approximately 15% detected once. Sequencing input: blood. All receptors come from a woman aged 18 to 35 with Graves' hyperthyroidism that later progressed to Graves' ophthalmopathy.

There are many counts of this clonotype. The rearrangement uses TRBV9 and TRBJ2-3; possibly TRBD2 for D (6 bases). This CDR3 is 16 amino acids long. Trimming shortened V by 2 bases and J by 2 bases, and 15 bases separated the two germline ends. CDR1 SGDLS and CDR2 YYNGEE come from the germline V gene. As DNA, the CDR3 is TGTGCCAGCAGCGTTCTAGCGACACCGACCACAGATACGCAGTATTTT. Translated, it gives CASSVLATPTTDTQYF. The whole variable domain, remainder taken from reference TRBV9 and TRBJ2-3, is DSGVTQTPKHLITATGQRVTLRCSPRSGDLSVYWYQQSLDQGLQFLIQYYNGEERAKGNILERFSAQQFPDLHSELNLSSLELGDSALYFCASSVLATPTTDTQYFGPGTRLTVL.

The chain links TRBV7-9 to TRBJ2-7; possibly TRBD1 for D (6 bases). Germline V gene lookup returns CDR1 SEHNR and CDR2 FQNEAQ (reference sequence). The V end was cut by 5 bases, the J end by 3 bases, with 17 bases between. The CDR3 runs to 15 residues. The CDR3 loop reads CASSPAAGEDYEQYF. Written as DNA, the CDR3 is TGTGCCAGCAGCCCTGCGGCAGGGGAAGACTACGAGCAGTACTTC.

The chain carries TRBV12-3 or TRBV12-4 and TRBJ2-5; 9 bases align to TRBD2. This CDR3 is 13 amino acids long. Unmatched junction bases numbered 8, after V lost 10 bases and J lost 5 bases. DNA of the CDR3: TGTGCCACCAGCGGGAGGCCCGGGGAGACCCAGTACTTC. As protein: CATSGRPGETQYF.

In its sample, this clonotype was seen many times. V usage is TRBV20-1 and J usage is TRBJ1-5, with a tentative D call TRBD1 (6 bases). With 5 bases removed from V and 1 base from J, the gap between germline ends came to 15 bases. The CDR3 has 15 amino acids. Germline assignment: CDR1 DFQATT and CDR2 SNEGSKA (reference sequence). This CDR3 is CSAGSTGNSNQPQHF. CDR3 bases: TGCAGTGCTGGGAGTACAGGGAACAGCAATCAGCCCCAGCATTTT.

This clonotype showed up just a few times. The V gene is TRBV24-1, the J gene TRBJ2-7; 8 nucleotides line up with TRBD1. After removal of 0 bases from V and 6 bases from J, the junction contained 12 bases not matched to a gene. Germline CDR1 KGHDR, CDR2 SFDVKD. The CDR3 has 17 amino acids. The CDR3 loop reads CATSDLQGARDFSEQYF. The CDR3, as DNA: TGTGCCACCAGTGATTTGCAGGGGGCAAGGGATTTTTCCGAGCAGTACTTC.

The chain couples TRBV28 to TRBJ2-1; TRBD2 aligns across 9 bases. Germline V CDR1 and CDR2: MDHEN, SYDVKM. With 7 bases clipped from V and 2 bases from J, the junction kept 6 bases outside the gene matches. This CDR3 comprises 15 residues. The CDR3 spells CASNIAGEAYNEQFF. The CDR3 bases are TGTGCCAGCAATATAGCGGGAGAAGCCTACAATGAGCAGTTCTTC.

This clonotype was detected many times. The chain combines TRBV7-2 with TRBJ1-2, with no clear D. V was cut by 5 bases and J by 2 bases, with 15 bases left in between. Germline V gene sequence: CDR1 SGHTA, CDR2 FQGNSA. This CDR3 is 15 amino acids long. CDR3 sequence (DNA): TGTGCCAGCAGCATAGAAAGGGTCAGAAACTATGGCTACACCTTC. Translation: CASSIERVRNYGYTF. Drawing the rest from reference TRBV7-2 and TRBJ1-2, the complete variable domain is GAGVSQSPSNKVTEKGKDVELRCDPISGHTALYWYRQSLGQGLEFLIYFQGNSAPDKSGLPSDRFSAERTGGSVSTLTIQRTQQEDSAVYLCASSIERVRNYGYTFGSGTRLTVV.